This T cell receptor (beta chain) was captured in a study of PD-L1 blockade in urothelial cancer (dated by TCRdb to the late 2010s). Looking at the study overall: Every patient began therapy in about 2014 and was given atezolizumab 1,200 mg intravenously every 3 weeks. Twenty-five of 29 patients were males with bladder-origin urothelial cancer, and about 65% of the roughly 29 reported a prior smoking history. Patients had an ECOG performance status of 0 or 1 and had received between 0 and 3 prior chemotherapy regimens. TCR sequencing covered pretreatment tumor samples and matched, serially collected peripheral blood taken before and after atezolizumab treatment. Durable clinical benefit meant progression-free survival longer than 6 months, and TCR features were also tested against progression-free and overall survival. In the same patients who had TCR sequencing, pretreatment tumors also underwent whole exome sequencing and RNA sequencing. An exploratory multi-omic analysis was conducted of the somatic, immune and clinical correlates of response to PD-L1 blockade with atezolizumab in urothelial cancer. Blood samples gave median yields of around 150,000 T cells and more than 80,000 unique TCRs, along with a median clonality of roughly 0.08. Durable clinical benefit was achieved by nine patients but not by the remaining 20. Pretreatment blood TCR-seq was available for under 35 patients, at least one posttreatment blood collection was obtained for approximately 24 patients, and tumor TCR-seq was available for approximately 24 patients. Blood samples were analyzed at two time points: 3 weeks after treatment start (second dose) and 6 weeks after treatment start.

This clone has a handful of counts. Its cognate antigen has yet to be identified. No base-level quality is on record; no much larger clone is a single base apart. Synthetic TCR analog templates were spiked into each PCR to estimate absolute template abundance from read counts. The immunoSEQ assay used bias-controlled V and J gene primers to amplify TCRbeta CDR3 regions from genomic DNA. Sequencing of rearranged TCRbeta segments was performed at approximately 20X coverage. As for the original processing: Clustering was used to correct sequencing errors, and CDR3s were annotated against IMGT so that V, D and J genes could be assigned. Downstream analyses used only productive TCRbeta rearrangements, leaving out any out-of-frame or stop-codon sequences. Clonality was computed as one minus Shannon entropy normalized by the log of the number of unique productive sequences. Fisher's exact test with Benjamini-Hochberg correction, at a threshold of adjusted p below 0.01, was used to find clones that differed between time points or between blood and tumor. Drawn from immuneACCESS, this table holds only the in-frame rearrangements with V and J called that TCRdb kept. Clones are partly lost; checked studies trace under half to an unresolved V gene and leave the rest unexplained. V and J calls and clone size are given by that table; D and trimming were obtained from the DNA. The sample table holds over 75,000 clones, of which more than 75% were seen once. The ten top clones hold approximately 15% of the sample.

CDR1 and CDR2, per the germline V gene (reference sequence), are WNHNN and SYGVQD. Taken from cysteine to phenylalanine, the CDR3 has 15 residues. The only DNA kept is the CDR3, 45 bases in frame from the first base. The junction shows trimming of 6 bases on V and 3 bases on J, plus 14 bases between the germline ends. The investigation overall reported the following: Because the sample size was small (n ≈ 28) and many of the analyses were exploratory, the results are meant to be hypothesis-generating. Improved progression-free and overall survival was associated with having pretreatment peripheral blood TCR clonality below the median. At 3 weeks after the start of treatment, tumor-associated TCR clones in peripheral blood had expanded more in patients with durable benefit (n of about 20, p = 0.022).

This specimen's time point label, per the study, means: pretreatment peripheral blood. The cohort included roughly 30 patients with locally advanced or metastatic urothelial carcinoma who were treated at Memorial Sloan Kettering on a trial protocol. Peripheral blood mononuclear cells were collected pretreatment and during treatment, at between 1 and 8 total time points per patient. The Qiagen DNeasy Blood extraction kit was used to purify genomic DNA from total PBMCs and tumor samples. PBMCs were collected pretreatment and during treatment, and were isolated and stored as previously described. The chain is made from TRBV10-1 and TRBJ2-2, and the D gene may be TRBD2, 5 bases matching. Source: PBMCs, taken around atezolizumab (anti-PD-L1) treatment. The receptor was isolated from a man in his fifties or sixties with urothelial cancer. The CDR3 in this case is CASSPGLGDTGELFF. The DNA sequence follows: TGCGCCAGCAGCCCCGGGCTCGGGGACACCGGGGAGCTGTTTTTT.